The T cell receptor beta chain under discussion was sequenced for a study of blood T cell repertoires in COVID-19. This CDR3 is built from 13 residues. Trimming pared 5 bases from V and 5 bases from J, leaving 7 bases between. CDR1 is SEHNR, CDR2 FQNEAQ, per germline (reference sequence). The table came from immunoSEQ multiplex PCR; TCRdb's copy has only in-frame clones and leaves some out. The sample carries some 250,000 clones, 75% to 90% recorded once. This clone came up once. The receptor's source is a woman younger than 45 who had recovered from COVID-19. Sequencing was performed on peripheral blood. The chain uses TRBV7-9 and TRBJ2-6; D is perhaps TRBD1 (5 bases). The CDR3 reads CASSTDRANVLTF. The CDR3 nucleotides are TGTGCCAGCAGCACGGACAGGGCCAACGTCCTGACTTTC.